The clone carrying this TCR beta chain was picked up one time. Only in-frame clones appear in the TCRdb table, and some are missing; sequencing was by immunoSEQ multiplex PCR. The table shows fewer than 200,000 clones, with around four fifths occurring only once. After removal of 6 bases from V and 3 bases from J, the junction contained 11 bases not matched to a gene. The germline V gene encodes CDR1 MRHNA and CDR2 SNTAGT. The CDR3 is 17 amino acids. This sample is part of a study of blood T cell repertoires in COVID-19. The receptor was isolated from a woman aged 50 to 60 who had recovered from COVID-19. The sequencing input was PBMCs or T cells enriched from blood (not recorded which). V and J are TRBV6-4 and TRBJ2-3; 11 positions agree with TRBD2. The CDR3 sequence: CASSFSGTSGTTDTQYF. The CDR3 DNA reads TGTGCCAGCAGCTTTTCCGGGACTAGCGGCACAACAGATACGCAGTATTTT.